This note documents a single TCR beta chain sequence. Its antigen is unidentified. Only in-frame clones appear in the TCRdb table, and some are missing; sequencing was by immunoSEQ multiplex PCR. Among about 120,000 clones listed, more than 85% were seen once. The CDR3 consists of 13 residues. V lost 4 bases to trimming and J lost 7 bases, with 17 bases between them. CDR1 and CDR2 (germline): GTSNPN, SVGIG (reference sequence). This sample stems from a study of T cell responses to AZD1222 COVID-19 vaccine. Regarding the study as a whole: A rise in Spike-specific TCR breadth and depth followed two AZD1222 doses. Targets within unmutated variant regions were reportedly found for nearly half of spike-specific TCRs.

The chain joins TRBV30 to TRBJ2-7; tentatively, D is TRBD1 or TRBD2 (5 bases each). Material: peripheral blood, obtained on day 0 of AZD1222 vaccination. This clonotype was sampled from an adult in good health. CDR3 loop: CAWTRGPLREQYF. The CDR3 DNA reads TGTGCCTGGACCCGGGGCCCCTTGAGAGAGCAGTACTTC.